The rows below give T cell receptor beta chains drawn from one sample of a study of OX40 agonist ivuxolimab in advanced cancers. Profiled with immunoSEQ multiplex PCR; TCRdb holds only in-frame clones, not every one. Among around 150,000 clones, over 75% were seen once, and the ten largest hold about 1.1%. The source was CD4+ or CD8+ T cells sorted from blood, collected in a trial of the OX40 agonist ivuxolimab. Receptors originate from an adult with an advanced solid tumor such as melanoma, head and neck, liver or kidney cancer. The CDR3 runs from the conserved cysteine through the conserved F or W. A D gene is named only where the DNA matches it firmly.

j_call	d_call	v_call	cdr3_aa
TRBJ2-5	NA	TRBV6-5	CASRLSQETQYF
TRBJ2-4	TRBD1	TRBV28	CASSSWTGNSKNIQYF
TRBJ2-7	NA	TRBV5-1	CASSLDRGAGFEQYF
TRBJ2-2	NA	TRBV7-9	CASSPPPGNHGELFF
TRBJ1-1	NA	TRBV6-1	CASRSTGNTEAFF
TRBJ1-1	NA	TRBV5-8	CASSLLGGNTEAFF
TRBJ2-3	TRBD2	TRBV30	CAWRTSGTDTQYF
TRBJ1-2	NA	TRBV28	CASSFGARGQANYGYTF
TRBJ2-7	TRBD1	TRBV4-1	CASSQDPRGYSYEQYF
TRBJ2-7	TRBD2	TRBV28	CASSETSGSYEQYF
TRBJ2-1	NA	TRBV5-4	CASSRSSYNEQFF
TRBJ1-4	NA	TRBV28	CASITRTASNEKLFF
TRBJ2-3	TRBD1	TRBV7-3	CASSVGLSRGLGDTQYF
TRBJ2-7	TRBD2	TRBV18	CASSPRSFGLAGGMYEQYF